This entry lists 28 T cell receptor beta chains sequenced from one sample in a study of T-cell reconstitution after alpha-beta-depleted transplantation in children. Unique molecular identifiers were built into the TCRbeta library. One entry per CDR3 protein results from TCRdb running MiXCR on the PCR reads. This table holds about 350,000 distinct CDR3 sequences, about an eighth found once. The sequences come from PBMCs, collected from the stem cell graft. These receptors came from a human donor who donated a stem cell graft to a child with Fanconi anemia.

A few counts support this clonotype. The gene calls are TRBV7-2 and TRBJ2-3, with no clear D. Trimming removed 6 bases from V and 5 bases from J, with 12 bases in between. This CDR3 is 13 amino acids long. Germline-derived CDR1 and CDR2 are SGHTA and FQGNSA. For the CDR3, the DNA is TGTGCCAGCAGTTATACAAAGCGAGATACGCAGTATTTT. Its protein product is CASSYTKRDTQYF.

The chain is built from TRBV4-3 and TRBJ1-1; TRBD1 might be the D (5 bases). The CDR3 length is 15 residues. Per germline, CDR1 LGHNA and CDR2 YSLEER. Trimming took 2 bases from V and 2 from J, leaving 12 bases between them. The CDR3 loop is CASSQLQGGNTEAFF. The CDR3 nucleotides are TGCGCCAGCAGCCAACTGCAGGGTGGCAACACTGAAGCTTTCTTT.

This clonotype was seen at least ten times. The V gene is TRBV5-1, the J gene TRBJ2-3; unclear D gene. CDR1 and CDR2 (germline): SGHRS, YFSETQ. The CDR3 spans 11 residues. With 2 bases removed from V and 6 bases from J, the gap between germline ends came to 4 bases. For the CDR3, the DNA is TGCGCCAGCAGCTTCGAGGATACGCAGTATTTT. It specifies CASSFEDTQYF.

In its sample, this clonotype was seen many times. V usage is TRBV28 and J usage is TRBJ2-7; D is perhaps TRBD2 (5 bases). The CDR3 spans 13 residues. In germline, CDR1 is MDHEN, CDR2 SYDVKM. V was trimmed by 2 bases and J by 2 bases, leaving 7 bases between them. The CDR3 is CASSLSGAYEQYF. DNA for the CDR3: TGTGCCAGCAGTTTAAGCGGAGCCTACGAGCAGTACTTC.

This clonotype has just a few counts. CDR3 protein: CASSPGESYEQYF. The CDR3 DNA sequence: TGTGCCAGCAGCCCAGGGGAAAGCTACGAGCAGTACTTC. The V gene is TRBV12-3 or TRBV12-4, the J gene TRBJ2-7; tentatively, D is TRBD1 (6 bases). The germline V and J ends were trimmed by 6 bases and 3 bases, with 12 bases remaining between them. CDR3 length: 13 residues.

This chain uses TRBV18 with TRBJ1-5; TRBD1 is a possible D gene (6 bases). CDR3 length: 14 amino acids. CDR1 KGHSH and CDR2 LQKENI come from the germline V gene. V was trimmed by 6 bases and J by 5 bases, leaving 14 bases between them. The CDR3 coding sequence is TGTGCCAGCTCCCCGACAGGAAGCGATCAGCCCCAGCATTTT. Its translation is CASSPTGSDQPQHF.

The sample holds many counts of this clonotype. This sequence joins TRBV6-6 and TRBJ1-1, with TRBD1 as a possible D gene (5 bases). V gave up 0 bases and J gave up 6 bases, with 8 bases separating them. Per germline, CDR1 MNHNY and CDR2 SVGAGI (reference sequence). CDR3 length: 13 amino acids. CDR3 coding DNA: TGTGCCAGCAGTTACTCGGGGCCCGCTGAAGCTTTCTTT. Translated: CASSYSGPAEAFF.

This clonotype has just a few counts. DNA of the CDR3: TGTGCCAGCAGTTTATGGCAGGACAAATACAATGAGCAGTTCTTC. It yields the protein CASSLWQDKYNEQFF. The chain carries TRBV12-3 or TRBV12-4 and TRBJ2-1, with D perhaps matching TRBD1 (5 bases). V lost 2 bases and J 4 bases, leaving 12 bases between the germline ends. CDR3 length: 15 amino acids.

This clonotype was seen only a few times. The chain uses TRBV5-5 and TRBJ2-3; 9 bases agree with TRBD1. With V trimmed by 4 bases and J by 5 bases, 14 bases remained unmatched. Germline values: CDR1 SGHKS, CDR2 YYEKEE (reference sequence). This CDR3 comprises 17 residues. CDR3 region: CASSRIPGTGTQDTQYF. DNA for the CDR3: TGTGCCAGCAGCCGAATACCCGGGACAGGGACACAAGATACGCAGTATTTT.

CDR3 sequence: CASSFWAGVNSYEQYF. The CDR3, as DNA: TGTGCCAGCAGTTTCTGGGCTGGGGTTAATTCCTACGAGCAGTACTTC. The chain links TRBV12-3 or TRBV12-4 to TRBJ2-7; unclear D gene. Trimming removed 3 bases from V and 1 base from J, with 16 bases in between. The CDR3 loop spans 16 amino acids.

V usage is TRBV25-1 and J usage is TRBJ1-1; maybe TRBD1 (6 bases). The CDR3 is 16 residues long. V was cut by 5 bases and J by 1 base, with 17 bases left in between. The germline CDR1 and CDR2 sequences are MGHDK and SYGVNS. This CDR3 is CASSSLQGRGNTEAFF. CDR3 bases: TGTGCCAGCAGTTCCTTACAGGGCCGGGGGAACACTGAAGCTTTCTTT.

Concerning this clonotype: This may come from a read error, since a much larger clone is one base off. In this CDR3 the conserved last residue, phenylalanine or tryptophan, is missing, so a read error is likely. V usage is TRBV19 and J usage is TRBJ2-2, with D perhaps TRBD1 or TRBD2 (5 bases each). V was trimmed by 8 bases and J by 2 bases, leaving 12 bases between them. Germline lookup yields CDR1 LNHDA and CDR2 SQIVND (reference sequence). This CDR3 spans 14 amino acids. The CDR3, as DNA: TGTGCCAGTTCCGGGACGGTAAACACCGGGGAGCTGTTTATT. Translating it yields CASSGTVNTGELFI.

The chain uses TRBV29-1 and TRBJ2-3; 9 bases agree with TRBD2. Germline V gene sequence: CDR1 SQVTM, CDR2 ANQGSEA. The CDR3 is 16 amino acids. V lost 6 bases and J lost 1; bases outside the gene matches: 11. The CDR3: CSVLGPAGGRTDTQYF. DNA for the CDR3: TGCAGCGTCCTGGGGCCAGCGGGGGGCCGCACAGATACGCAGTATTTT.

CDR3 residues: CASSFGRGYTEAFF. In DNA form, the CDR3 reads TGTGCCAGCAGCTTTGGCAGGGGATACACTGAAGCTTTCTTT. The rearrangement uses TRBV7-8 and TRBJ1-1; TRBD1 might be the D (6 bases). Per the germline V gene, CDR1 is SGHVS and CDR2 is FQNEAQ. The V and J ends lost 3 bases and 3 bases respectively, with 11 bases between them. The CDR3 covers 14 residues.

The chain uses TRBV7-6 and TRBJ2-2; possible D gene TRBD1, 5 bases. This CDR3 comprises 16 residues. Trimming cost V 1 base and J 5 bases, with 14 bases left between them. Germline CDR1 reads SGHVS; CDR2 reads FNYEAQ. Here the CDR3 reads CASSLGTGPPTGELFF. Here the CDR3 DNA reads TGTGCCAGCAGCTTAGGAACAGGCCCACCAACCGGGGAGCTGTTTTTT.

This chain connects TRBV20-1 to TRBJ1-4; 9 positions match TRBD1. The germline V gene encodes CDR1 DFQATT and CDR2 SNEGSKA (reference sequence). This CDR3 is 14 amino acids long. J was trimmed by 8 bases and V by 2 bases; bases with no gene match: 6. The DNA for the CDR3 is TGCAGTGCTAGACCGGGACAGGGTAGAGAAAAACTGTTTTTT. Amino acid sequence: CSARPGQGREKLFF.

This clonotype appeared a few times. The chain carries TRBV9 and TRBJ1-1, with D possibly TRBD1 on 6 matching bases. This CDR3 is 17 amino acids long. Germline V CDR1 and CDR2: SGDLS, YYNGEE. V lost 3 bases to trimming and J lost 0 bases, with 18 bases between them. The CDR3 reads CASSATDRLAMNTEAFF. The CDR3 bases are TGTGCCAGCAGCGCAACCGACAGGCTGGCGATGAACACTGAAGCTTTCTTT.

This clonotype was recorded many times. The V gene is TRBV30, the J gene TRBJ2-1, with 7 bases aligning to TRBD1. V was clipped by 3 bases and J by 6 bases; unmatched bases: 2. From germline, CDR1 is GTSNPN and CDR2 SVGIG (reference sequence). The CDR3 extends over 12 amino acids. CDR3 sequence: CAWSDRVNEQFF. DNA for the CDR3: TGTGCCTGGAGCGACAGGGTCAATGAGCAGTTCTTC.

This clonotype was counted at least ten times. The chain joins TRBV5-1 to TRBJ1-5; D not resolved. This CDR3 comprises 14 residues. Germline lookup yields CDR1 SGHRS and CDR2 YFSETQ. V lost 0 bases and J lost 1, with 5 bases in between. CDR3 sequence (DNA): TGCGCCAGCAGCTTGGAGGGAAGCAATCAGCCCCAGCATTTT. Protein sequence: CASSLEGSNQPQHF.

This clonotype was detected ten times or more. The chain is built from TRBV7-2 and TRBJ1-2, with no clear D. CDR1 and CDR2 from the germline V gene are SGHTA and FQGNSA. This CDR3 region has 12 residues. Trimming left V 3 bases short and J 4 bases short, with 6 bases between. The CDR3 sequence is CASSFGPYGYTF. The CDR3 DNA sequence: TGTGCCAGCAGCTTCGGGCCCTATGGCTACACCTTC.

This clonotype has at least ten counts. The chain uses TRBV7-9 and TRBJ1-1; no firm D call. The germline gives CDR1 SEHNR, CDR2 FQNEAQ (reference sequence). V was clipped by 5 bases and J by 1 base, with 11 bases between them. The CDR3 is made up of 14 amino acids. In nucleotides, the CDR3 is TGTGCCAGCAGCCCCCCGGGGAGGAACACTGAAGCTTTCTTT. Its translation: CASSPPGRNTEAFF. Looking up the rest from reference TRBV7-9 and TRBJ1-1 gives the full variable domain: DTGVSQNPRHKITKRGQNVTFRCDPISEHNRLYWYRQTLGQGPEFLTYFQNEAQLEKSRLLSDRFSAERPKGSFSTLEIQRTEQGDSAMYLCASSPPGRNTEAFFGQGTRLTVV.

The J gene is TRBJ2-6, the V gene TRBV18, with D possibly being TRBD1 (6 bases). The germline V gene has CDR1 KGHSH and CDR2 LQKENI. The V end lost 2 bases, the J end lost 4 bases, and 15 bases lay between the germline ends. The CDR3 consists of 17 residues. The DNA of the CDR3 is TGTGCCAGCTCACCAAAGACTGCAGGGGCCGGGGCCAACGTCCTGACTTTC. Amino acid sequence: CASSPKTAGAGANVLTF. The full variable domain, in which reference TRBV18 and TRBJ2-6 provide the parts outside the CDR3, is NAGVMQNPRHLVRRRGQEARLRCSPMKGHSHVYWYRQLPEEGLKFMVYLQKENIIDESGMPKERFSAEFPKEGPSILRIQQVVRGDSAAYFCASSPKTAGAGANVLTFGAGSRLTVL.

This clonotype has a count of ten or more. The chain links TRBV18 to TRBJ2-7, with no clear D. The CDR3 totals 14 residues. Germline V lookup: CDR1 KGHSH, CDR2 LQKENI. With 6 bases removed from V and 0 bases from J, the gap between germline ends came to 12 bases. The chain's CDR3 is CASSLLESSYEQYF. CDR3 DNA: TGTGCCAGCTCCCTACTGGAAAGCTCCTACGAGCAGTACTTC.

The V and J genes are TRBV4-3 and TRBJ1-3; TRBD1 is a possible D gene (6 bases). The ends were cut back, 4 bases at V and 5 bases at J, with 15 bases in the middle. The germline gives CDR1 LGHNA, CDR2 YSLEER. There are 15 residues in the CDR3. CDR3 bases: TGCGCCAGCAGCCCCTCAGGGGCGGGTAGAAACACCATATATTTT. Translating gives CASSPSGAGRNTIYF.

This clonotype was found many times. The gene calls are TRBV12-3 or TRBV12-4 and TRBJ2-7; tentatively, D is TRBD2 (6 bases). The CDR3 is 13 residues long. Trimming left V 3 bases short and J 7 bases short, with 13 bases between. Here the CDR3 DNA reads TGTGCCAGCAGTTTTGCGGACCGGGGGGAGCAGTACTTC. Its translation: CASSFADRGEQYF.

This chain uses TRBV7-6 with TRBJ1-1; D is unclear. V was cut by 0 bases and J by 0 bases, with 14 bases left in between. The length of the CDR3 is 17 residues. In germline, CDR1 is SGHVS, CDR2 FNYEAQ. In DNA, the CDR3 is TGTGCCAGCAGCTTAGCGATACGGGAGAGTTTGAACACTGAAGCTTTCTTT. As protein: CASSLAIRESLNTEAFF.

This clonotype has at least ten counts. This chain links TRBV12-3 or TRBV12-4 with TRBJ2-3; 11 bases fit TRBD2. J lost 7 bases, V lost 1 base, and 4 bases had no gene match. The CDR3 loop spans 15 amino acids. In DNA form, the CDR3 reads TGTGCCAGCAGTTTAGGGGGGACTAGCGGTCATACGCAGTATTTT. Its translation: CASSLGGTSGHTQYF.

This clonotype was seen at least ten times. The genes are TRBV12-3 or TRBV12-4 and TRBJ2-3, with 9 bases identical to TRBD1. This CDR3 comprises 15 residues. The V and J ends lost 3 bases and 7 bases, in that order; junction bases with no gene match: 8. In DNA, the CDR3 is TGTGCCAGCAGTTTTACAGGGGGCGCTAGTAATACGCAGTATTTT. Encoded protein: CASSFTGGASNTQYF.